Listed below are T cell receptor beta chains from one sample, sequenced in a study of T cells expressing NK-cell markers. TCRdb reworked the 5' RACE reads into one entry per CDR3 protein, no DNA. The repertoire table contains some 440,000 distinct CDR3 sequences. Material: blood T cells: a sorted CD56 or NKG2C T cell subset, CD4+ or CD8+ T cells, or bulk PBMC T cells (not recorded which). The receptor set was obtained from a woman aged 50 to 65 in good health. Both conserved end residues are part of each CDR3. Each record gives: V gene, J gene, CDR3 protein.

>TRBV7-8|TRBJ2-2
CASSLDQGIGELFF
>TRBV20-1|TRBJ1-3
CSARPRQGAGHTIYF
>TRBV3-1|TRBJ2-1
CASSQGRYNEQFF
>TRBV3-1|TRBJ2-4
CASSQPAARIQYF
>TRBV7-2|TRBJ1-1
CAAAENTEAFF
>TRBV20-1|TRBJ2-1
CSATRSGNEQFF
>TRBV7-8|TRBJ2-3
CASSSRDFSDTQYF
>TRBV7-3|TRBJ1-1
CASSLGDINTEAFF
>TRBV7-2|TRBJ1-2
CASSSDRGAYGYTF
>TRBV10-3|TRBJ1-5
CAIKQEAGPQHF
>TRBV7-2|TRBJ2-1
CASSLPSYNEQFF
>TRBV20-1|TRBJ2-5
CSADRDDQGTQYF
>TRBV7-9|TRBJ2-7
CASSFESYEQYF
>TRBV3-1|TRBJ2-7
CASSQARVGNEQYF
>TRBV18|TRBJ2-7
CASSFSAGGSYEQYF
>TRBV15|TRBJ2-1
CATSRDRDYLAPGFF